These 22 T cell receptor beta chains were all obtained from the same sample, sequenced in a study of early T cells in non-severe SARS-CoV-2 infection. TCRdb called the 5' RACE reads again in MiXCR, with one record for every CDR3 protein. The profile shows more than 80,000 distinct CDR3 sequences, about 13% of them singletons. The sample comprised whole blood. The source of these receptors is an adult who was a healthcare worker with PCR-confirmed SARS-CoV-2 infection or an uninfected control (not recorded which).

On this clonotype itself: The junction and the germline gene differ at one end; a read error may be behind it. The chain links TRBV6-5 to TRBJ1-2; the match to TRBD1 covers 7 bases. CDR1 MNHEY and CDR2 SVGAGI come from the germline V gene. This CDR3 spans 12 amino acids. Here the CDR3 reads CASSFRDRPEAF. In nucleotides, the CDR3 is TGTGCCAGCAGTTTTAGGGACAGACCGGAGGCCTTC.

This chain's CDR3 is CASREQDRLNEKLFF. CDR3 DNA: TGTGCCAGCAGAGAACAGGACAGGTTAAATGAAAAACTGTTTTTT. The chain recombines TRBV12-3 or TRBV12-4 with TRBJ1-4; 7 positions match TRBD1. The CDR3 consists of 15 residues. Losses at the gene ends were 6 bases for V and 5 bases for J; bases not matched to a gene: 9.

In its sample, this clonotype was seen many times. This chain links TRBV29-1 with TRBJ2-7; 13 bases fit TRBD2. With V trimmed by 5 bases and J by 3 bases, 4 bases remained unmatched. The CDR3 is 14 residues long. CDR1 and CDR2 (germline): SQVTM, ANQGSEA. This chain's CDR3 is CSVRLAGGLYEQYF. CDR3 DNA: TGCAGCGTTCGACTAGCGGGGGGCCTCTACGAGCAGTACTTC.

The rearrangement links TRBV20-1 to TRBJ2-1; 11 bases are a match to TRBD2. J lost 5 bases, V lost 5 bases, and 5 bases had no gene match. Per the germline V gene, CDR1 is DFQATT and CDR2 is SNEGSKA (reference sequence). The CDR3 length is 14 residues. The CDR3 region has the DNA TGCAGTGCTGTACCGGGACTAGCGGACAATGAGCAGTTCTTC. Its protein is CSAVPGLADNEQFF.

Ten or more counts support this clonotype. The CDR3, as DNA: TGCGCCAGCAGCTTGGACAGGGGCACTGAAGCTTTCTTT. This encodes CASSLDRGTEAFF. The chain recombines TRBV5-1 with TRBJ1-1; 7 positions agree with TRBD1. CDR1 is SGHRS, CDR2 YFSETQ, per germline. CDR3 length: 13 amino acids. V lost 0 bases, J lost 4 bases, and 0 bases stayed unmatched.

In this sample, this clonotype turned up many times. V is TRBV20-1 and J is TRBJ2-7; D may correspond to TRBD1 or TRBD2 (6 bases each). The length of the CDR3 is 13 residues. In germline, CDR1 is DFQATT, CDR2 SNEGSKA (reference sequence). Trimming pared 6 bases from V and 3 bases from J, leaving 15 bases between. The CDR3 region is CSATTGALYEQYF. CDR3 sequence (DNA): TGCAGTGCAACCACGGGGGCGCTCTACGAGCAGTACTTC.

This clonotype came up many times. The chain is built from TRBV12-5 and TRBJ2-3; D could derive from TRBD1 or TRBD2 (6 bases each). CDR3 size: 13 residues. Germline assignment: CDR1 LGHNT and CDR2 FRNRAP. The V end was cut by 7 bases, the J end by 4 bases, with 12 bases between. CDR3 sequence reads: CASAPRGADTQYF. The CDR3 DNA sequence: TGTGCTAGTGCCCCGAGGGGGGCAGATACGCAGTATTTT.

A few counts support this clonotype. J is TRBJ1-5 and V is TRBV6-6; 8 bases agree with TRBD1. CDR3 length equals 17 residues. V lost 2 bases and J lost 6; bases outside the gene matches: 12. CDR1 MNHNY and CDR2 SVGAGI come from the germline V gene (reference sequence). CDR3 in amino acids: CASSYQSGTGDGQPQHF. CDR3 DNA: TGTGCCAGCAGTTACCAGTCCGGGACAGGTGACGGTCAGCCCCAGCATTTT.

This clonotype was counted a few times. The J gene is TRBJ2-6, the V gene TRBV7-9; D assignment may be TRBD1 or TRBD2 (5 bases each). With 5 bases removed from V and 1 base from J, the gap between germline ends came to 9 bases. The length of the CDR3 is 15 residues. CDR1 and CDR2 from the germline V gene are SEHNR and FQNEAQ (reference sequence). CDR3 coding DNA: TGTGCCAGCAGCGGGGACCGGTCTGGGGCCAACGTCCTGACTTTC. Protein sequence: CASSGDRSGANVLTF.

This clonotype was recorded at least ten times. This chain uses TRBV12-3 or TRBV12-4 with TRBJ2-5; D uncertain. The V and J ends lost 8 bases and 5 bases respectively, with 15 bases between them. The CDR3 covers 13 residues. CDR3 in DNA: TGTGCCAGCGGCCCCTCGCACGGGGAGACCCAGTACTTC. This codes for CASGPSHGETQYF.

This clonotype was recorded at least ten times. J is TRBJ2-7 and V is TRBV6-5, with a weak D call TRBD2 (7 bases). Per germline, CDR1 MNHEY and CDR2 SVGAGI. The CDR3 runs to 15 residues. The V end lost 6 bases, the J end lost 6 bases, and 21 bases lay between the germline ends. CDR3 sequence (DNA): TGTGCCAGCAGCCCAGGGAGGCGGGGGCTGCGCGAGCAGTACTTC. Translating it yields CASSPGRRGLREQYF.

In its sample, this clonotype was seen many times. The chain uses TRBV6-2 or TRBV6-3 and TRBJ2-5; TRBD2 matches at 7 bases. The CDR3 length is 13 residues. V lost 10 bases to trimming and J lost 2 bases; unmatched junction nucleotides: 7. Germline-derived CDR1 and CDR2 are MNHEY and SVGEGT. The CDR3 DNA reads as TGTGCCATGGCAAGCGGGGAGCAAGAGACCCAGTACTTC. It is translated as CAMASGEQETQYF.

This clonotype was observed a few times. The chain joins TRBV6-5 to TRBJ2-1; D is possibly TRBD2 (6 bases). Germline values: CDR1 MNHEY, CDR2 SVGAGI. Trimming pared 0 bases from V and 1 base from J, leaving 13 bases between. The CDR3 is 17 residues long. This chain's CDR3 is CASSYSGPGGSYNEQFF. The CDR3 DNA reads TGTGCCAGCAGTTACTCCGGGCCCGGAGGGTCCTACAATGAGCAGTTCTTC.

This chain connects TRBV6-1 to TRBJ1-6, with 7 bases matching TRBD1. This CDR3 is built from 12 residues. Germline CDR1 is MNHNS and CDR2 is SASEGT. The V segment lost 1 base and the J segment 13 bases; nucleotides outside the gene matches: 1. CDR3 bases: TGTGCCAGCAGTGAAGTGACAGGGCCCCTCCACTTT. Its protein product is CASSEVTGPLHF.

This clonotype has a handful of counts. Given a much more abundant clone one base away, this may be a read error. The chain uses TRBV6-2 or TRBV6-3 and TRBJ1-1, with D perhaps TRBD1 (5 bases). Looked up from germline, CDR1 is MNHEY and CDR2 is SVGEGT. The V end was cut by 6 bases, the J end by 13 bases, with 18 bases between. The CDR3 spans 12 residues. The CDR3 DNA reads TGTGCCAGCAGCCCCCTGATGGGGGAGGATTTCTTT. It specifies CASSPLMGEDFF.

The chain combines TRBV30 with TRBJ2-7; TRBD1 is a possible D gene (6 bases). CDR3 length equals 13 residues. V dropped 1 base and J dropped 6 bases, with 13 bases sitting between them. Germline V lookup: CDR1 GTSNPN, CDR2 SVGIG (reference sequence). CDR3 amino acids: CAWSDQDRTEQYF. The CDR3 nucleotides read TGTGCCTGGAGTGACCAGGACAGAACCGAGCAGTACTTC.

This clonotype showed up just a few times. The chain combines TRBV28 with TRBJ2-7, with no clear D. The V gene's germline CDR1 is MDHEN and CDR2 SYDVKM. The CDR3 is 12 residues long. V lost 8 bases and J lost 0, with 8 bases in between. Written as DNA, the CDR3 is TGTGCCAGCCAAACTATCTCCTACGAGCAGTACTTC. As protein: CASQTISYEQYF.

The chain has TRBV5-1 and TRBJ2-7; D is possibly TRBD2 (6 bases). Trimming removed 2 bases at V and 7 bases at J, with 7 bases between. The CDR3 is 11 residues long. Per the germline V gene, CDR1 is SGHRS and CDR2 is YFSETQ. CDR3 residues: CASSFAGEQYF. CDR3 coding DNA: TGCGCCAGCAGCTTCGCGGGGGAGCAGTACTTC.

This clonotype has at least ten counts. The genes are TRBV28 and TRBJ2-7; 9 positions match TRBD2. Germline loops: CDR1 MDHEN, CDR2 SYDVKM. V was clipped by 7 bases and J by 0 bases; unmatched bases: 1. The CDR3 contains 13 residues. CDR3 sequence: CASMRGGSYEQYF. The CDR3 DNA sequence: TGTGCCAGCATGCGGGGGGGCTCCTACGAGCAGTACTTC.

This clonotype was observed a handful of times. This chain uses TRBV6-6 with TRBJ1-3; tentatively, D is TRBD1 (6 bases). V was trimmed by 7 bases and J by 1 base, leaving 11 bases between them. Germline lookup yields CDR1 MNHNY and CDR2 SVGAGI (reference sequence). The CDR3 loop spans 14 amino acids. CDR3 in amino acids: CASTPDSSGNTIYF. The CDR3 bases are TGTGCCAGCACCCCGGACAGTTCTGGAAACACCATATATTTT.

This clonotype occurred many times. The chain uses TRBV7-2 and TRBJ2-5; perhaps TRBD2 as D (5 bases). The CDR3 sequence is 13 residues long. V was cut by 5 bases and J by 2 bases, with 9 bases left in between. CDR1 and CDR2 (germline): SGHTA, FQGNSA. The CDR3 region has the DNA TGTGCCAGCAGCCCTAGGAGGCAAGAGACCCAGTACTTC. Residues: CASSPRRQETQYF.

This clonotype was observed at least ten times. The V and J genes are TRBV12-5 and TRBJ2-3, with D unresolved. The CDR3 has 14 residues. V dropped 1 base and J dropped 6 bases, with 11 bases sitting between them. Per germline, CDR1 LGHNT and CDR2 FRNRAP. The CDR3 region has the DNA TGTGCTAGTGGTTTGGCAAGGGCTGCGGATACGCAGTATTTT. Its protein is CASGLARAADTQYF.